This TCR beta chain was sequenced during a study of cytomegalovirus exposure and HLA in healthy donors. For the study at large: One earlier analysis, a look at some 180 million T cells, found some 120 million unique TCR beta sequences. The study, taken as a whole, reports: In most subjects, TCR beta sequences reportedly gave accurate predictions of HLA-A and HLA-B alleles. The dataset shows that most TCR sequences were rare, while some public TCRs occurred in many donors. When analyzed later, a missense DCLRE1C variant was found to be linked to TCR beta V- and J-gene trimming.

In regard to this clone: Its antigen is undetermined.

Researchers ran the PCR with 60 Vbeta and 13 Jbeta primers. Sequenced by immunoSEQ multiplex PCR; TCRdb stores in-frame clones only, minus some. The table has more than 150,000 clones, 82% seen once; the top ten hold about 1.5%. Sequencing was done on a sample of PBMCs. This sequence originates from a man aged 35 to 55 in good health and CMV-seronegative.

This CDR3 reads CASSAYRYEQYF. Written as DNA, the CDR3 is TGTGCCAGCAGCGCCTACAGATACGAGCAGTACTTC. The rearrangement uses TRBV13 and TRBJ2-7; D is unclear. Trimming left V 5 bases short and J 4 bases short, with 9 bases between. The CDR3 extends over 12 amino acids. Looked up from germline, CDR1 is PRHDT and CDR2 is FYEKMQ (reference sequence).